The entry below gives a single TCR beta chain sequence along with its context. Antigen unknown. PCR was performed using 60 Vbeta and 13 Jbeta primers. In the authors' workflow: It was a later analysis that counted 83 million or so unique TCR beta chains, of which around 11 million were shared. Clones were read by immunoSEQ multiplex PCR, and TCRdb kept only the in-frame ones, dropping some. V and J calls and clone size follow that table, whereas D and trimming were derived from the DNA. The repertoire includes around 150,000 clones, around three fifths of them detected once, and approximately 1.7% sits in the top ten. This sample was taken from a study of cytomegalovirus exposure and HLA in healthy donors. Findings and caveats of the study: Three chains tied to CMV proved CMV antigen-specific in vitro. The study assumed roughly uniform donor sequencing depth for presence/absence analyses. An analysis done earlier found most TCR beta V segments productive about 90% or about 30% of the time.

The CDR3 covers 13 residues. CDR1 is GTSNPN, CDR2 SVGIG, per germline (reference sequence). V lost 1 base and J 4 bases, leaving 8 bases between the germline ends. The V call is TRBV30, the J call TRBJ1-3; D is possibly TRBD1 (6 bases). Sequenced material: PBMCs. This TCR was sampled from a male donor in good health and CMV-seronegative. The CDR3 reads CAWSGGRGNTIYF. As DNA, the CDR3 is TGTGCCTGGAGTGGGGGGCGAGGAAACACCATATATTTT.